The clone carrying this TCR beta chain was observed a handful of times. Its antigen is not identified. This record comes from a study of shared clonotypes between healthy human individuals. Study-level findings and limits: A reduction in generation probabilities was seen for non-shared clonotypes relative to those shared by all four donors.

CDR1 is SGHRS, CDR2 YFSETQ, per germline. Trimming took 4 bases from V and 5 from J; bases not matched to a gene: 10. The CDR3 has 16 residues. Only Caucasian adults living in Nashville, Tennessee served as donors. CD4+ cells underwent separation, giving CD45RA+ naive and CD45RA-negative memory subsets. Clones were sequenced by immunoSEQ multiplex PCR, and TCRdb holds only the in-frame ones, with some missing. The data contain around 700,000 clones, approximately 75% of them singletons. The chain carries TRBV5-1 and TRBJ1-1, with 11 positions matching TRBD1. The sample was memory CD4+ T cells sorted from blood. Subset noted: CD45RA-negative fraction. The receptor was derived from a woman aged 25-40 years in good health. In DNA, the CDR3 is TGCGCCAGCAGCCAATCCGGGACAGGGGGAGAAACTGAAGCTTTCTTT. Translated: CASSQSGTGGETEAFF.